Below, 16 T cell receptor beta chains from the same sample are listed, as sequenced in a study of Graves' ophthalmopathy and Graves' hyperthyroidism. Beta-chain TCR CDR3 regions were amplified from RNA transcripts. First-round RT-PCR relied on HTBI primers, and a second-round multiplex PCR came next. TCRdb re-called the multiplex PCR reads with MiXCR, one entry per CDR3 protein. The sample lists 350,000 to 450,000 distinct CDR3 sequences, roughly 21% occurring once. Sequenced: peripheral blood. The receptors stem from a woman between 18 and 29 years old with stable Graves' hyperthyroidism.

This clonotype was seen many times. The rearrangement joins TRBV11-2 to TRBJ2-2; D is ambiguous. This CDR3 contains 15 residues. The germline gives CDR1 SGHAT, CDR2 FQNNGV. V gave up 6 bases and J gave up 4 bases, with 15 bases separating them. This chain's CDR3 is CASRVRLSLTGELFF. CDR3 DNA: TGTGCCAGCAGGGTCCGGTTGTCGCTCACCGGGGAGCTGTTTTTT.

This clonotype appeared a few times. The chain links TRBV20-1 to TRBJ2-7; possibly TRBD2 for D (6 bases). The CDR3 spans 17 residues. Trimming removed 1 base from V and 1 base from J, with 20 bases in between. The germline V gene encodes CDR1 DFQATT and CDR2 SNEGSKA (reference sequence). CDR3 loop: CSARVPLRLASSYEQYF. In DNA, the CDR3 is TGCAGTGCTAGAGTCCCTTTACGCCTAGCGAGTTCCTACGAGCAGTACTTC.

The V and J genes are TRBV6-1 and TRBJ2-5, with 8 bases identical to TRBD2. There are 13 residues in the CDR3. The J segment lost 5 bases and the V segment lost 3 bases, leaving 2 bases of the junction unmatched. CDR1 and CDR2 (germline): MNHNS, SASEGT. CDR3: CASSERGAETQYF. In nucleotides, the CDR3 is TGTGCCAGCAGTGAGCGGGGGGCCGAGACCCAGTACTTC.

There are many counts of this clonotype. DNA of the CDR3: TGTGCCAGCAGCTGGATTCCAAAGGGAAGCCAAGAGACCCAGTACTTC. As protein: CASSWIPKGSQETQYF. The chain combines TRBV25-1 with TRBJ2-5; D uncertain. The CDR3 covers 16 residues. Deletions cut 6 bases from V and 1 base from J, with 18 bases between. CDR1 and CDR2 (germline): MGHDK, SYGVNS.

This clonotype was detected ten times or more. This sequence joins TRBV20-1 and TRBJ2-7; D gene uncertain. Germline V gene lookup returns CDR1 DFQATT and CDR2 SNEGSKA (reference sequence). V was pared by 0 bases and J by 6 bases, with 15 bases between. CDR3 length: 14 residues. CDR3 nucleotides: TGCAGTGCTAGAGATTTCGGCAGTGCCGCCGAGCAGTACTTC. Its protein product is CSARDFGSAAEQYF.

This clonotype was recorded at least ten times. The CDR3 spells CASSLRQGATETQYF. The CDR3, as DNA: TGCGCCAGCAGCTTGAGACAGGGGGCGACGGAGACCCAGTACTTC. This sequence joins TRBV5-1 and TRBJ2-5, with 10 bases lining up with TRBD1. From germline, CDR1 is SGHRS and CDR2 YFSETQ. This CDR3 region has 15 residues. V trimming: 1 base; J trimming: 5 bases; junction bases outside the gene matches: 5.

The rearrangement uses TRBV2 and TRBJ1-1, with 7 bases that match TRBD1. V lost 6 bases and J lost 6; bases outside the gene matches: 4. Germline CDR1 is SNHLY and CDR2 is FYNNEI. The CDR3 has 12 residues. The CDR3 spells CASRPQGPEAFF. CDR3 sequence (DNA): TGTGCCAGCAGGCCACAGGGGCCTGAAGCTTTCTTT. Full variable domain (rest looked up from reference TRBV2 and TRBJ1-1): EPEVTQTPSHQVTQMGQEVILRCVPISNHLYFYWYRQILGQKVEFLVSFYNNEISEKSEIFDDQFSVERPDGSNFTLKIRSTKLEDSAMYFCASRPQGPEAFFGQGTRLTVV.

This clonotype appeared many times. The genes are TRBV12-3 or TRBV12-4 and TRBJ1-1; 9 bases align to TRBD1. This CDR3 is 14 amino acids long. V shed 6 bases and J 4 bases; nucleotides not matched to a gene: 6. The CDR3 DNA follows: TGTGCCAGCAGGTGGGGACAGGGAAGCACTGAAGCTTTCTTT. Translation gives CASRWGQGSTEAFF.

This clonotype came up a few times. This CDR3 is CASRGLLKGLTQYF. The CDR3 DNA sequence: TGTGCCAGCAGGGGACTGCTGAAGGGTTTGACCCAGTACTTC. The chain couples TRBV6-2 or TRBV6-3 to TRBJ2-5, with D possibly matching TRBD2 (6 bases). The CDR3 has 14 amino acids. The germline V gene encodes CDR1 MNHEY and CDR2 SVGEGT. Trimming cost V 6 bases and J 7 bases, with 18 bases left between them.

Ten or more counts support this clonotype. This rearrangement joins TRBV12-3 or TRBV12-4 to TRBJ2-7, with 8 bases fitting TRBD2. The CDR3 loop spans 15 amino acids. Trimming removed 2 bases from V and 0 bases from J; junction bases left unmatched: 3. In DNA, the CDR3 is TGTGCCAGCAGTTTATCGGGGGGGATCTCCTACGAGCAGTACTTC. This sequence encodes CASSLSGGISYEQYF.

This clonotype was seen a few times. V gene TRBV6-1 combines with J gene TRBJ1-2; D is possibly TRBD1 (5 bases). The CDR3 is 10 amino acids. Trimming cost V 8 bases and J 7 bases, with 8 bases left between them. Germline CDR1 is MNHNS and CDR2 is SASEGT. CDR3 region: CASGTGGYTF. The CDR3 DNA follows: TGTGCCAGCGGGACCGGTGGCTACACCTTC.

In its sample, this clonotype was seen many times. This chain connects TRBV5-1 to TRBJ2-7; 9 bases fit TRBD2. CDR3 size: 17 residues. The V gene end was trimmed by 3 bases and the J gene end by 4 bases; junction bases not matched to a gene: 14. The germline gives CDR1 SGHRS, CDR2 YFSETQ. Here the CDR3 DNA reads TGCGCCAGCAGCTCGATTTCGAGGGGACTAGCAGCGTACGAGCAGTACTTC. It codes for CASSSISRGLAAYEQYF.

The J gene is TRBJ2-7, the V gene TRBV7-3; 8 bases align to TRBD1. The ends lost 4 bases at V and 1 base at J; junction bases unmatched: 6. CDR1 SGHTA and CDR2 FQGTGA come from the germline V gene. The CDR3 is 15 residues long. The CDR3 DNA reads as TGTGCCAGCAGCTATGGGACAGGATTTTCCTACGAGCAGTACTTC. Protein product: CASSYGTGFSYEQYF.

This clonotype was seen at least ten times. J is TRBJ2-7 and V is TRBV20-1, with 8 bases that match TRBD1. Germline CDR1 and CDR2: DFQATT and SNEGSKA (reference sequence). V shed 3 bases, J shed 3 bases, and the junction held 7 bases outside the gene matches. The CDR3 totals 14 residues. CDR3 bases: TGCAGTGCTAGTGGTGCAGGGGGCCTCTACGAGCAGTACTTC. It specifies CSASGAGGLYEQYF.

The table lists this clonotype with a few counts. The chain is built from TRBV7-9 and TRBJ2-5; no clear D gene. V lost 2 bases to trimming and J lost 2 bases, with 12 bases between them. This CDR3 is built from 15 residues. Germline CDR1 is SEHNR and CDR2 is FQNEAQ (reference sequence). The CDR3 bases are TGTGCCAGCAGCTTACCAAAGACAACTCAAGAGACCCAGTACTTC. Protein product: CASSLPKTTQETQYF.

The chain links TRBV19 to TRBJ1-5; no definite D call. This CDR3 has 15 residues. Per the germline V gene, CDR1 is LNHDA and CDR2 is SQIVND (reference sequence). The V and J ends lost 2 bases and 4 bases respectively, with 12 bases between them. The DNA of the CDR3 is TGTGCCAGTAGTATACGGTCCGGGTGGAATCAGCCCCAGCATTTT. Protein sequence: CASSIRSGWNQPQHF.